A selection of T cell receptor beta chains follows, all from one sample in a study of response to subunit inactivated influenza vaccine. TCRdb re-analysed the RT-PCR reads in MiXCR, keeping a single row per CDR3 protein. Among about 190,000 distinct CDR3 sequences listed, approximately 15% were seen once. Here the sequenced sample was CD8+ T cells sorted from PBMCs, taken 5 days after vaccination. The source is a middle-aged man who received an inactivated influenza vaccine. Both conserved end residues are part of each CDR3. The D gene is left open where the match is weak. Expanded clones are given a class, and other clones once, few, many or no size at all.

V	D	J	size	CDR3	DNA
TRBV2	.	TRBJ1-5	.	CASRPDRSNQPQHF	TGTGCCAGCAGACCCGACAGAAGCAATCAGCCCCAGCATTTT
TRBV4-2	TRBD1	TRBJ1-4	few	CASSQEASATGGSGLFF	TGTGCCAGCAGCCAAGAGGCCTCGGCGACAGGGGGAAGCGGACTGTTTTTT
TRBV28	.	TRBJ1-1	few	CASSPDRQAFF	TGTGCCAGCAGTCCAGACAGACAAGCTTTCTTT
TRBV5-1	.	TRBJ1-1	once	CASSLAPLNTEAFF	TGCGCCAGCAGCTTGGCTCCGTTGAACACTGAAGCTTTCTTT
TRBV4-2	.	TRBJ2-7	few	CASSQEINVSYEQYF	TGTGCCAGCAGCCAAGAAATCAACGTTTCCTACGAGCAGTACTTC
TRBV10-3	.	TRBJ1-1	.	CAITESHGANTEAFF	TGTGCCATCACCGAGAGTCATGGGGCGAACACTGAAGCTTTCTTT
TRBV19	.	TRBJ1-5	.	CASSIALTSNQPQHF	TGTGCCAGTAGTATAGCACTAACGAGCAATCAGCCCCAGCATTTT
TRBV7-2	.	TRBJ2-3	few	CASSPYWPDTQYF	TGTGCCAGCAGCCCCTATTGGCCAGATACGCAGTATTTT
TRBV27	TRBD2	TRBJ2-3	many	CASSFLAGFTDTQYF	TGTGCCAGCAGTTTCCTAGCGGGGTTCACAGATACGCAGTATTTT
TRBV11-2	.	TRBJ2-3	.	CASSLLSFGDTQYF	TGTGCCAGCAGCTTATTATCCTTTGGGGATACGCAGTATTTT
TRBV2	TRBD2	TRBJ2-1	many	CASSPLAATYNEQFF	TGTGCCAGCAGTCCTCTAGCGGCTACCTACAATGAGCAGTTCTTC
TRBV2	TRBD1	TRBJ2-7	few	CARNRTGPYEQYF	TGTGCCAGAAATAGGACAGGCCCCTACGAGCAGTACTTC
TRBV4-3	.	TRBJ2-1	few	CASSQDPGRLNEQFF	TGCGCCAGCAGCCAAGATCCGGGTCGACTCAATGAGCAGTTCTTC